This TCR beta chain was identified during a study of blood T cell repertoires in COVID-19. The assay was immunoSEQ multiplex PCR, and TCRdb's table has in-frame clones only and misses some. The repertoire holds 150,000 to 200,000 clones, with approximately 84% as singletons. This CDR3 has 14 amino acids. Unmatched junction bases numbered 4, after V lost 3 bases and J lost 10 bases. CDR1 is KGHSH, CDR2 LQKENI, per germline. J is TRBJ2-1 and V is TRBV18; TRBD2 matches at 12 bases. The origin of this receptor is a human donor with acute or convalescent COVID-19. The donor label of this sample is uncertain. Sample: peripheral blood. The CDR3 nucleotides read TGTGCCAGCTCACCGGGACTAGCGGGTGACGAGCAGTTCTTC. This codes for CASSPGLAGDEQFF.